This TCR beta chain was identified during a study of OX40 agonist ivuxolimab in advanced cancers. In this sample, this clone turned up once. This CDR3 contains 11 residues. The germline V gene has CDR1 SGHAT and CDR2 FQNNGV. V lost 0 bases to trimming and J lost 10 bases, with 3 bases between them. Assay used: immunoSEQ multiplex PCR; TCRdb lists only in-frame clones, some missing. The data contain 100,000 to 150,000 clones, less than 95% of them singletons. The sample in question was CD4+ or CD8+ T cells sorted from blood, obtained in a trial of the OX40 agonist ivuxolimab. This receptor was obtained from an adult with an advanced solid tumor such as melanoma, head and neck, liver or kidney cancer. The chain links TRBV11-2 to TRBJ1-4; D is undetermined. The CDR3 is CASSLEGKLFF. DNA of the CDR3: TGTGCCAGCAGCTTAGAAGGAAAACTGTTTTTT.